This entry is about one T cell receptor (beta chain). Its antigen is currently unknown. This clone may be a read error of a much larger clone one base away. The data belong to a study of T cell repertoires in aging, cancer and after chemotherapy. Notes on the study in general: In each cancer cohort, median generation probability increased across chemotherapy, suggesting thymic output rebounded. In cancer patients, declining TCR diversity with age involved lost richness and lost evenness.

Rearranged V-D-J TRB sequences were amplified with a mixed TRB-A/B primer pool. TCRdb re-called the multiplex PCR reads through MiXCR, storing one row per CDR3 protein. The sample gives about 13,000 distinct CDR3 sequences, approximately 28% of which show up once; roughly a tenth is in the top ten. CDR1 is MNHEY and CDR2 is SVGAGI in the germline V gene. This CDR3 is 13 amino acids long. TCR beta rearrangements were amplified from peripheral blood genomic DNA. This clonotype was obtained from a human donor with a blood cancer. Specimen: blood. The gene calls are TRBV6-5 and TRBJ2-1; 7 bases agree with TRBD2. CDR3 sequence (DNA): TGTGCCAACAGTCCTGGACTAGATAGGGAGCAGTTCTTC. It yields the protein CANSPGLDREQFF.